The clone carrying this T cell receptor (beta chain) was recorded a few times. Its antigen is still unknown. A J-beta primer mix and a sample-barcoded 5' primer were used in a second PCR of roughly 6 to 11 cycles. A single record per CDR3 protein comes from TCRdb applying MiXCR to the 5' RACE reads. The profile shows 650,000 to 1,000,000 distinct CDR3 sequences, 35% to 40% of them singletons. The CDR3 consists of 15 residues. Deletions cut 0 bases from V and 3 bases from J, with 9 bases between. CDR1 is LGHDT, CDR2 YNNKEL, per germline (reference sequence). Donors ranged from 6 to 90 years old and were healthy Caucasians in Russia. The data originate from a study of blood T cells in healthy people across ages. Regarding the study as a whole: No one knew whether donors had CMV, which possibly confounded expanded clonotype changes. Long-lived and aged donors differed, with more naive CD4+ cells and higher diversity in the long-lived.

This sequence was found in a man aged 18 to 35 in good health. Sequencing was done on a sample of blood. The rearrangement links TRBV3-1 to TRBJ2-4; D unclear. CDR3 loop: CASSQEPAFKNIQYF. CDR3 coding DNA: TGTGCCAGCAGCCAAGAACCCGCCTTCAAAAACATTCAGTACTTC.